This TCR beta chain came from a study of blood T cell repertoires in COVID-19. Repertoires were generated with immunoSEQ multiplex PCR, while TCRdb's copy carries only in-frame clones and drops some. The sample includes 300,000 to 400,000 clones, 90% of them seen just once. V lost 2 bases and J lost 9; bases outside the gene matches: 8. The CDR3 sequence is 15 residues long. The V gene's germline CDR1 is SGDLS and CDR2 YYNGEE. This receptor was obtained from a man in his sixties who had recovered from COVID-19. Sample: PBMCs or T cells enriched from blood (not recorded which). The V gene is TRBV9, the J gene TRBJ2-7, with 13 bases matching TRBD2. The CDR3 sequence: CASSVGGLAGVGQYF. The CDR3 nucleotides are TGTGCCAGCAGCGTGGGAGGACTAGCGGGAGTCGGGCAGTACTTC. Full variable domain (rest looked up from reference TRBV9 and TRBJ2-7): DSGVTQTPKHLITATGQRVTLRCSPRSGDLSVYWYQQSLDQGLQFLIQYYNGEERAKGNILERFSAQQFPDLHSELNLSSLELGDSALYFCASSVGGLAGVGQYFGPGTRLTVT.